The entry that follows covers one T cell receptor (beta chain) sequence. The antigen is undetermined. This entry comes from a study of OX40 agonist ivuxolimab in advanced cancers. Whole-study findings and limits: The 0.1-3.0 mg/kg partial responders had among the lowest clonal expansion.

The table came from immunoSEQ multiplex PCR; TCRdb's copy has only in-frame clones and leaves some out. The data hold about 70,000 clones, with roughly 80% observed a single time. Sequenced material: CD4+ or CD8+ T cells sorted from blood, taken in a trial of the OX40 agonist ivuxolimab. The TCR was taken from an adult with an advanced solid tumor such as melanoma, head and neck, liver or kidney cancer.

CDR3 sequence: CASSTSGGTQYF. The DNA of the CDR3 is TGTGCCAGTAGTACCAGTGGGGGTACGCAGTATTTT. The V gene is TRBV19, the J gene TRBJ2-3; either TRBD1 or TRBD2 may supply D (5 bases each). CDR3 length: 12 amino acids. The germline CDR1 and CDR2 sequences are LNHDA and SQIVND (reference sequence). V lost 4 bases, J lost 8 bases, and 10 bases lay in between.